This TCR beta chain was found in a study of blood T cell repertoires in COVID-19. Study background: Spain, Italy and the United States supplied samples that represented acute and convalescent COVID-19. T cells, B-cell-depleted T cells, or PBMCs supplied cDNA or gDNA.

The CDR3 loop spans 16 amino acids. V gave up 0 bases and J gave up 2 bases, with 13 bases separating them. Looked up from germline, CDR1 is SGDLS and CDR2 is YYNGEE. Membership in each cohort depended on participant-reported clinical history. Repertoires were generated with immunoSEQ multiplex PCR, while TCRdb's copy carries only in-frame clones and drops some. The repertoire holds about 360,000 clones, with more than 70% as singletons. The V and J genes are TRBV9 and TRBJ2-3; unclear D gene. The sequence was collected from a man younger than 40 who had recovered from COVID-19. The specimen was PBMCs or T cells enriched from blood (not recorded which). The CDR3 region is CASSVGVVGPTDTQYF. The DNA of the CDR3 is TGTGCCAGCAGCGTAGGCGTAGTTGGGCCCACAGATACGCAGTATTTT.